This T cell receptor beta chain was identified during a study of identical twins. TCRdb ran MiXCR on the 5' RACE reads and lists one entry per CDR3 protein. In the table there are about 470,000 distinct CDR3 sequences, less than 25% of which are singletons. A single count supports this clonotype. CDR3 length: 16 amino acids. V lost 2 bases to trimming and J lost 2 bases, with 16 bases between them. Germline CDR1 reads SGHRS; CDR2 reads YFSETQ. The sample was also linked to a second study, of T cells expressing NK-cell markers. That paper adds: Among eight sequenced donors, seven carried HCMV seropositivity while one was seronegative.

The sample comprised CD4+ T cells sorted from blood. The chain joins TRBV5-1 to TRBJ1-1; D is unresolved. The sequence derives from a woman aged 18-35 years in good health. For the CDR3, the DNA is TGCGCCAGCAGCTTAGGCAGGAGTTTTCTAAACACTGAAGCTTTCTTT. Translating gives CASSLGRSFLNTEAFF.